This entry describes one T cell receptor beta chain. Only in-frame clones appear in the TCRdb table, and some are missing; sequencing was by immunoSEQ multiplex PCR. The profile shows 65,000 to 95,000 clones, approximately 96% of them singletons. These data originate in a study of technical replicates of blood from a handful of donors. The sample comprised T cells isolated from PBMCs. This TCR was sampled from a human donor in good health.

CDR3 in amino acids: CASSDVDRGSYEQYF. CDR3 bases: TGTGCCAGCAGTGATGTGGACAGGGGCTCCTACGAGCAGTACTTC. The V gene is TRBV2, the J gene TRBJ2-7; 9 bases match TRBD1. V lost 3 bases to trimming and J lost 0 bases; unmatched junction nucleotides: 3. In germline, CDR1 is SNHLY, CDR2 FYNNEI. This CDR3 comprises 15 residues.